Reported below is one TCR beta chain. Its antigen is unidentified. Breast cancer patients provided tissue from their axillary draining lymph nodes. The data derive from a study of breast tumors, draining lymph nodes, adjacent tissues. With V trimmed by 3 bases and J by 6 bases, 5 bases remained unmatched. This CDR3 has 14 residues. The germline V gene encodes CDR1 SEHNR and CDR2 FQNEAQ (reference sequence). Each CDR3 protein gets one entry after TCRdb re-called the multiplex PCR reads with MiXCR. The data show approximately 150,000 distinct CDR3 sequences, about 33% seen once. General study results and limits: Findings are consistent with lymph node origin and intratumoral expansion of most tumor T cells. Compared with lymph nodes, tumors were less diverse; compared with nontumor tissue, more. Data only fit, rather than demonstrated, lymph node origin of most tumor T cells. Compared with basal-like, luminal-like tumors shared significantly more repertoire with nontumor tissue.

The source is a female donor with breast cancer. Some clones in this sample may be carry-over from other donors' samples. This chain connects TRBV7-9 to TRBJ1-2; 9 bases fit TRBD1. Sequencing was performed on axillary lymph node tissue. Here the CDR3 DNA reads TGTGCCAGCAGCTTTTGGACAGGGGTTAATGGCTACACCTTC. Translation gives CASSFWTGVNGYTF. Based on the CDR3 plus reference TRBV7-9 and TRBJ1-2, the full variable domain is DTGVSQNPRHKITKRGQNVTFRCDPISEHNRLYWYRQTLGQGPEFLTYFQNEAQLEKSRLLSDRFSAERPKGSFSTLEIQRTEQGDSAMYLCASSFWTGVNGYTFGSGTRLTVV.